This T cell receptor (beta chain) was sequenced for a study of cytomegalovirus exposure and HLA in healthy donors. The germline CDR1 and CDR2 sequences are SNHLY and FYNNEI. V was pared by 4 bases and J by 8 bases, with 18 bases between. The CDR3 runs 15 residues. 13 Jbeta primers and 60 Vbeta primers were used for the PCR. The assay was immunoSEQ multiplex PCR, and TCRdb's table has in-frame clones only and misses some. The table records 100,000 to 150,000 clones, over 70% of them present only once. The sequenced material came from PBMCs. This sequence joins TRBV2 and TRBJ2-4; TRBD2 is a possible D gene (6 bases). The sequence derives from a woman aged 40 to 50 in good health and CMV-seronegative. The CDR3 reads CASSVIGGIGDIQYF. For the CDR3, the DNA is TGTGCCAGCAGTGTAATCGGGGGTATAGGAGACATTCAGTACTTC.